The sequence of this T cell receptor beta chain was determined in a study of spatial heterogeneity in lung cancer. About the study: Correlation of TCR transcript counts in tumor regions with a T cell module score from matched bulk RNA-seq was strong. Broader study findings: For expanded intratumoral alpha and beta TCRs, counts tracked tumor mutation counts.

This clonotype was recorded many times. The antigen is undetermined. The time point here: sample taken at primary tumor resection. Untreated early-stage non-small cell lung cancer patients, over 55 in total, were the donors. In each case, whole RNA from tumor, nontumor lung or frozen PBMC was sequenced unsorted. Unique molecular identifiers, one per molecule, were present on every TCR cDNA molecule. TCRdb reprocessed the 5' RACE reads via MiXCR and lists one record per CDR3 protein. Of several thousand distinct CDR3 sequences detected, around 8% appear once; the ten largest clones hold 32%. Trimming pared 3 bases from V and 0 bases from J, leaving 12 bases between. This CDR3 has 16 amino acids. Germline V gene sequence: CDR1 SGHTA, CDR2 FQGNSA.

This clonotype originated in a female donor with early-stage non-small cell lung cancer. The chain carries TRBV7-2 and TRBJ2-1; TRBD2 is a possible D gene (5 bases). The sample here was lung tumor tissue, taken at surgery. CDR3 in DNA: TGTGCCAGCAGCTTCTCTAGCATGCGCTCCTACAATGAGCAGTTCTTC. It encodes CASSFSSMRSYNEQFF.